Sequencing of this T cell receptor (beta chain) was carried out in a study of T cells in Graves' hyperthyroidism and ophthalmopathy. CDR1 MDHEN and CDR2 SYDVKM come from the germline V gene. With 5 bases removed from V and 6 bases from J, the gap between germline ends came to 20 bases. CDR3 size: 15 residues. The investigators amplified TCR beta CDR3 regions from RNA transcripts. TCR CDR3 underwent first-round RT-PCR with the HTBI primer set. TCRdb processed the multiplex PCR reads anew with MiXCR; each CDR3 protein has one entry. Of over 500,000 distinct CDR3 sequences listed, 13% to 15% are singletons.

The receptor comes from a woman aged 40-49 years with Graves' hyperthyroidism. V is TRBV28 and J is TRBJ2-7; tentatively, D is TRBD2 (6 bases). The sample comprised blood. The CDR3 is CASSVEIAARAEQYF. CDR3 nucleotide sequence: TGTGCCAGCAGTGTTGAGATAGCGGCACGGGCCGAGCAGTACTTC.